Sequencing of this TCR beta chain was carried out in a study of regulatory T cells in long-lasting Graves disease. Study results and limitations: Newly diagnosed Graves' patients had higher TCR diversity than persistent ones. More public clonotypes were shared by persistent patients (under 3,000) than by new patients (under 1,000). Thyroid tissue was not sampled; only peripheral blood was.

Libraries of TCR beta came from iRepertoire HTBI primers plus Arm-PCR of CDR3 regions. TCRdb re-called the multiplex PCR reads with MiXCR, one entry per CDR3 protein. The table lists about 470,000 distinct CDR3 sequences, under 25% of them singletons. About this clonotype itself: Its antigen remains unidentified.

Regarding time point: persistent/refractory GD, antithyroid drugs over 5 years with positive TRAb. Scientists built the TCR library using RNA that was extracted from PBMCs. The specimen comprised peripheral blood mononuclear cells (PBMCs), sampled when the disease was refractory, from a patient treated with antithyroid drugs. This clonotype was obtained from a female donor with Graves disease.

CDR3 sequence: CASSPPQQGRTYGYTF. The CDR3 nucleotides read TGTGCCAGCTCACCACCTCAACAGGGCAGAACTTATGGCTACACCTTC. The V call is TRBV18, the J call TRBJ1-2, with D tentatively TRBD1 (6 bases). There are 16 residues in the CDR3. Trimming removed 0 bases at V and 5 bases at J, with 16 bases between. Germline V gene data show CDR1 as KGHSH and CDR2 as LQKENI.